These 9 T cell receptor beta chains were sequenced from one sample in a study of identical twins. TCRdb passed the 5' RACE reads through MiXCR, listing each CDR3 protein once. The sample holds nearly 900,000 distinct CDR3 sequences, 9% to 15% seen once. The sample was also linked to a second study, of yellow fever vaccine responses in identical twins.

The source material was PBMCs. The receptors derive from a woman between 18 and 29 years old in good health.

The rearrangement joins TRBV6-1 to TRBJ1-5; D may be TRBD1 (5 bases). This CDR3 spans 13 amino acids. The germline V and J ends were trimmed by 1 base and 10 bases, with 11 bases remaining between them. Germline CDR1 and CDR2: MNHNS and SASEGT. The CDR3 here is CASSEGRAKPQHF. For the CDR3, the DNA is TGTGCCAGCAGTGAAGGCAGGGCCAAACCCCAGCATTTT.

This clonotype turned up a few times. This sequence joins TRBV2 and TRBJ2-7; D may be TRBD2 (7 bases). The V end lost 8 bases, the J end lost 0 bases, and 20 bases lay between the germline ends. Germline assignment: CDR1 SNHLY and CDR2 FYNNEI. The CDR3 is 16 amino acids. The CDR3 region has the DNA TGTGCCAGCGCTCACCAGCGGGACACCCGCTCCTACGAGCAGTACGTC. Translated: CASAHQRDTRSYEQYV.

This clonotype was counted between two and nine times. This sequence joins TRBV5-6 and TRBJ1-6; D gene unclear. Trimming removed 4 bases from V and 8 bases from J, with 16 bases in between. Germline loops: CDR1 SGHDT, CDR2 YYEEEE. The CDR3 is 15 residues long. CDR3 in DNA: TGTGCCAGCAGCCCTACCTGGGGTGGGCATTCACCCCTCCACTTT. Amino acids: CASSPTWGGHSPLHF.

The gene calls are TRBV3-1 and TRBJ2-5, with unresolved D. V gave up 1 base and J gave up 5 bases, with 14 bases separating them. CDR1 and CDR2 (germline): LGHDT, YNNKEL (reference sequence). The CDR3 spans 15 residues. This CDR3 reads CASSQGGLVGETQYF. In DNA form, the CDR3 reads TGTGCCAGCAGCCAAGGAGGATTGGTAGGGGAGACCCAGTACTTC.

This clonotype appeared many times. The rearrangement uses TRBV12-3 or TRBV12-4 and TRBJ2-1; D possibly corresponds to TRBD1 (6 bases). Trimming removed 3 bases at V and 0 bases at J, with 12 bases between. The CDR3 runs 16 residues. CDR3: CASSFPQGSSYNEQFF. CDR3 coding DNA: TGTGCCAGCAGTTTCCCTCAGGGGAGCTCCTACAATGAGCAGTTCTTC.

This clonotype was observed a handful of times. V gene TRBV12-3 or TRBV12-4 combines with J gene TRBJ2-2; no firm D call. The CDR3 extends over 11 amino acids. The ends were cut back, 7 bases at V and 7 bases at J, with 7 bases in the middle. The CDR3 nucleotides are TGTGCCAGCACCACCATCGGGGAGCTGTTTTTT. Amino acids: CASTTIGELFF.

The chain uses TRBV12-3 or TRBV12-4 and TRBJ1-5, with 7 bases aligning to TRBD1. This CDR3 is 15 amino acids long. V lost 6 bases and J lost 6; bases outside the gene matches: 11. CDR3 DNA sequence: TGTGCCAGCAGCCCGACTAGGGGGCGAGGTCAGCCCCAGCATTTT. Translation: CASSPTRGRGQPQHF.

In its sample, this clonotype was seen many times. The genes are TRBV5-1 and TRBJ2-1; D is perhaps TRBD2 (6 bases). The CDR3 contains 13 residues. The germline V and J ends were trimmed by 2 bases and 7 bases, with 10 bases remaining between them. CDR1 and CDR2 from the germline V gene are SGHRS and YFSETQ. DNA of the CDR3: TGCGCCAGCAGCTTTACCGGGGGAAATGAGCAGTTCTTC. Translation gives CASSFTGGNEQFF.

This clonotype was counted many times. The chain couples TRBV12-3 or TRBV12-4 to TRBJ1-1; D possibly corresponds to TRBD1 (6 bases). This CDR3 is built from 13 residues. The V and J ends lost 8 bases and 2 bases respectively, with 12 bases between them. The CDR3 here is CASGGTLNTEAFF. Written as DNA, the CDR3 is TGTGCCAGCGGGGGCACCTTAAACACTGAAGCTTTCTTT.